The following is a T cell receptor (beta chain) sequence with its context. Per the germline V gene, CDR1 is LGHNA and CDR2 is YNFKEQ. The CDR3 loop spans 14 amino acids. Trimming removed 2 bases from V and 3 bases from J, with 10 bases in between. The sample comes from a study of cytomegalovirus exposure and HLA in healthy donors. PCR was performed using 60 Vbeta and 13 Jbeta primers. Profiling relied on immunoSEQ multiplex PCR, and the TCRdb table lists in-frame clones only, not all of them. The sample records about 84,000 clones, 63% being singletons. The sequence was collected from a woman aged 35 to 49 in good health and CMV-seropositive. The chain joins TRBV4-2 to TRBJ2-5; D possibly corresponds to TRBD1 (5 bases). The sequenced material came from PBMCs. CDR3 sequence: CASSQIGVEETQYF. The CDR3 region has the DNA TGTGCCAGCAGCCAAATAGGGGTGGAAGAGACCCAGTACTTC.